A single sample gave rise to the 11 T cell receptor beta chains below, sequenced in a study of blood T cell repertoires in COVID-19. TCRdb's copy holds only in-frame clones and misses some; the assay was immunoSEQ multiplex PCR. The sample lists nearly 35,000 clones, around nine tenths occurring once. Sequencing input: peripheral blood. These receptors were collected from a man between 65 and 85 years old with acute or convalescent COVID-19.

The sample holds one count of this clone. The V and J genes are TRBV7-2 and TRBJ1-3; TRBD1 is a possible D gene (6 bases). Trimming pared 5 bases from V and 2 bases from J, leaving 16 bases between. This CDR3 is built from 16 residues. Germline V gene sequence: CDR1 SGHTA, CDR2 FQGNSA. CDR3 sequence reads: CASSPHQTGAGNTIYF. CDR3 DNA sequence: TGTGCCAGCAGCCCACACCAGACAGGTGCTGGAAACACCATATATTTT.

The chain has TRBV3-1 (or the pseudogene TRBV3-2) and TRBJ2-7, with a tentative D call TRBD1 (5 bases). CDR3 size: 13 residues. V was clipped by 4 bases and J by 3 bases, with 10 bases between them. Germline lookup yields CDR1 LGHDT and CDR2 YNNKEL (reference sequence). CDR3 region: CASSPGQVYEQYF. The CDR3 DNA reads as TGTGCCAGCAGCCCCGGACAAGTCTACGAGCAGTACTTC.

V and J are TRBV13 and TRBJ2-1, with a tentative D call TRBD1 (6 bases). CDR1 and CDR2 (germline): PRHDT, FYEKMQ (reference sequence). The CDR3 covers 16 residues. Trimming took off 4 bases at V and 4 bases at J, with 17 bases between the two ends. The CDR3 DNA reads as TGTGCCAGCAGCTCTAGATATAAGACAGGATACAATGAGCAGTTCTTC. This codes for CASSSRYKTGYNEQFF.

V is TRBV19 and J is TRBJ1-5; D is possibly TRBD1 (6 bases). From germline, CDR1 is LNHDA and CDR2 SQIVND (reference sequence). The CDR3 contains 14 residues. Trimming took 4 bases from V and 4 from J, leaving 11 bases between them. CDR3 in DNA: TGTGCCAGTAGTAGGGAGGGGGGGAATCAGCCCCAGCATTTT. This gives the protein CASSREGGNQPQHF.

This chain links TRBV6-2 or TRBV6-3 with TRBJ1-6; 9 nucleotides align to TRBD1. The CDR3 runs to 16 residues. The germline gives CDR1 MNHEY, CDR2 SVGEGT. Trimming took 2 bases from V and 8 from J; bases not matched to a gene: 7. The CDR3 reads CASSYGTGQGDSPLHF. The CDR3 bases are TGTGCCAGCAGTTACGGGACAGGGCAGGGAGATTCACCCCTCCACTTT.

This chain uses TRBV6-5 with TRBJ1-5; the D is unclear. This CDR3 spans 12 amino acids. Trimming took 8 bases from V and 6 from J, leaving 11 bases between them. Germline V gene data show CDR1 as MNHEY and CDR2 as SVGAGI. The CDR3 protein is CASETMGQPQHF. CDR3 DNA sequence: TGTGCCAGCGAAACTATGGGTCAGCCCCAGCATTTT.

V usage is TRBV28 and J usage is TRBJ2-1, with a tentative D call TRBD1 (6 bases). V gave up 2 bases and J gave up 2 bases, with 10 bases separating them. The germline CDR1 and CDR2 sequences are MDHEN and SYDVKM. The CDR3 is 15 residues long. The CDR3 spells CASSLTRQAYNEQFF. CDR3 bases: TGTGCCAGCAGTTTAACTAGACAGGCCTACAATGAGCAGTTCTTC.

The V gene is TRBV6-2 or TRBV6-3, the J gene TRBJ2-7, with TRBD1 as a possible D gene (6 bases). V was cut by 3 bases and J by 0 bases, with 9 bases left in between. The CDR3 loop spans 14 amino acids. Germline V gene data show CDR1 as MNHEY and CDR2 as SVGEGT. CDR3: CASSYQGFSYEQYF. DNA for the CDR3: TGTGCCAGCAGTTATCAGGGGTTCTCCTACGAGCAGTACTTC.

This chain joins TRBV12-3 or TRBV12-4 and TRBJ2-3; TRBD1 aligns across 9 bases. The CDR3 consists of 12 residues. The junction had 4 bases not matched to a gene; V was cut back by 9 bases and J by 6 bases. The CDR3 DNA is TGTGCCAGTGGACAGGGGAGGGATACGCAGTATTTT. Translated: CASGQGRDTQYF.

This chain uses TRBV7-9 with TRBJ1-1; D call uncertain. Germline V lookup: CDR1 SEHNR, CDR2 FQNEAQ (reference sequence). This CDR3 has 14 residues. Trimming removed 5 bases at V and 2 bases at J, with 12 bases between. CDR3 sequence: CASSHGLLNTEAFF. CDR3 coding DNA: TGTGCCAGCAGCCACGGACTGCTTAACACTGAAGCTTTCTTT.

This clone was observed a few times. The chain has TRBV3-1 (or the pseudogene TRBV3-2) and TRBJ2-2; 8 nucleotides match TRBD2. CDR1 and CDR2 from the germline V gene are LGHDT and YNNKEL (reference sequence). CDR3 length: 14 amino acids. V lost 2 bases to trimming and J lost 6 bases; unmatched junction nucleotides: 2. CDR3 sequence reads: CASSQREGSGELFF. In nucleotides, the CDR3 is TGTGCCAGCAGCCAACGGGAGGGGTCCGGGGAGCTGTTTTTT.